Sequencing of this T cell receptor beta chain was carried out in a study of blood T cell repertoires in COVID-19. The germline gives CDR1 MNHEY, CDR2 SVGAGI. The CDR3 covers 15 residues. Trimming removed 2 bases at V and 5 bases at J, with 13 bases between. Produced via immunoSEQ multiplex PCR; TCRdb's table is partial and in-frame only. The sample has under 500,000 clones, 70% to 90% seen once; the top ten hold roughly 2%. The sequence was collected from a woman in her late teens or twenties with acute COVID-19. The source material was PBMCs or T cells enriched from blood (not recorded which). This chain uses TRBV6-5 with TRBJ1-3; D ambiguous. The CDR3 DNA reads TGTGCCAGCAGTTACGGGCCGTCGGGGAGAAACACCATATATTTT. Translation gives CASSYGPSGRNTIYF.